This T cell receptor beta chain emerged from a study of CD8 T cells in Susac syndrome. The study's findings and limits: The study acknowledged a relatively small number of individuals in its TCR sequencing and HLA analysis.

RNA was extracted with the RNeasy kit, and a quantity of roughly 0.45 to 1 ug was reverse transcribed using random hexamers. Amplification of TCR beta CDR3 spanned 54 Vbeta and 13 Jbeta via immunoSEQ multiplex PCR. TCRdb independently ran MiXCR on the immunoSEQ multiplex PCR reads; one entry per CDR3 protein. The sample shows about 190,000 distinct CDR3 sequences, approximately 93% of them seen only once. This clonotype was seen just once. The antigen is undetermined. The authors carried out high-throughput sequencing of TCR beta. They applied it to CD8+ and CD4+ T cells obtained from blood. As controls, healthy donors matched for age and sex were used. Trimming at V came to 3 bases and at J to 4 bases, leaving 10 bases not matched to a gene. The CDR3 is 19 amino acids. Germline CDR1 reads MDHEN; CDR2 reads SYDVKM.

Sequencing used CD4+ T cells from PBMCs. The chain has TRBV28 and TRBJ2-2, with 14 nucleotides matching TRBD2. This TCR was sampled from a human donor in good health. CDR3 nucleotide sequence: TGTGCCAGCAGTTTCCCTGGACTAGCGGGGGGCCTTGTCACCGGGGAGCTGTTTTTT. Translation gives CASSFPGLAGGLVTGELFF.